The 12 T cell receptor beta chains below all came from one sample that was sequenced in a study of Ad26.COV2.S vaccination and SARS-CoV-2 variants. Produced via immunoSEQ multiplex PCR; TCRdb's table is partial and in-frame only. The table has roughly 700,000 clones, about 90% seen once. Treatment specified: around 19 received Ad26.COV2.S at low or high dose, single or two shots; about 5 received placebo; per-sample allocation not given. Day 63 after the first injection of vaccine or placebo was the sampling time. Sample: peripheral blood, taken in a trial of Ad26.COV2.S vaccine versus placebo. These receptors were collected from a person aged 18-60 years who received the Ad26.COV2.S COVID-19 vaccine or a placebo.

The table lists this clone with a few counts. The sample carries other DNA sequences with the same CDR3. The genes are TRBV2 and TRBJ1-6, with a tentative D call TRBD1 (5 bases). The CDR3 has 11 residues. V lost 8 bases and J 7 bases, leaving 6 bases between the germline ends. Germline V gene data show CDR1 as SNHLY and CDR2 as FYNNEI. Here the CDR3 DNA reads TGTGCCAGCCGGGGGAATTCACCCCTCCACTTT. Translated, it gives CASRGNSPLHF.

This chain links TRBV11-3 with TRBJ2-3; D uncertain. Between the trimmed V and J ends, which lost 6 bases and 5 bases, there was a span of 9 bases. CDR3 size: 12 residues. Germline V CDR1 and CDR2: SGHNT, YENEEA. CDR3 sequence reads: CASSGVGDTQYF. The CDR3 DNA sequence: TGTGCCAGCAGTGGTGTGGGAGATACGCAGTATTTT.

The chain's CDR3 is CAWSVRGGPLEKLFF. DNA for the CDR3: TGTGCCTGGAGTGTACGGGGCGGCCCCCTGGAAAAACTGTTTTTT. The chain joins TRBV30 to TRBJ1-4; D may be TRBD1 (5 bases). The CDR3 contains 15 residues. V was shortened by 0 bases and J by 8 bases, with 16 bases between the two germline ends. The germline gives CDR1 GTSNPN, CDR2 SVGIG (reference sequence).

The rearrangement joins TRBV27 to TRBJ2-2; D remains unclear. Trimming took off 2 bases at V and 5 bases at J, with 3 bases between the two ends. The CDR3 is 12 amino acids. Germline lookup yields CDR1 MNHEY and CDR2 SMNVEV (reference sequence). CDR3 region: CASSLRTGELFF. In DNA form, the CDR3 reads TGTGCCAGCAGTTTACGGACCGGGGAGCTGTTTTTT.

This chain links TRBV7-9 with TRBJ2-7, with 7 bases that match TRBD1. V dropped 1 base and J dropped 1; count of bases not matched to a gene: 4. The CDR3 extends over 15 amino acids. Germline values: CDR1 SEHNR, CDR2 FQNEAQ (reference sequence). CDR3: CASSLGGTASYEQYF. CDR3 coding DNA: TGTGCCAGCAGCTTAGGGGGGACAGCGTCCTACGAGCAGTACTTC.

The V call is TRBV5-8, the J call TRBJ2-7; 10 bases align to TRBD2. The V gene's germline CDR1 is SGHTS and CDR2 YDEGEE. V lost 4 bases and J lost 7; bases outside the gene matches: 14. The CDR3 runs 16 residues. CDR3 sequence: CASSLWTSGSTGEQYF. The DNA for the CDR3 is TGTGCCAGCAGCCTTTGGACTAGCGGCTCAACCGGGGAGCAGTACTTC.

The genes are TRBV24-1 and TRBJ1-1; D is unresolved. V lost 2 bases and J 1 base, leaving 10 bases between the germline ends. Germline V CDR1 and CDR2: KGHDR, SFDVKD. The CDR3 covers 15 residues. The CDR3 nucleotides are TGTGCCACCAGTGATTCAAGCCTGGGGAACACTGAAGCTTTCTTT. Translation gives CATSDSSLGNTEAFF.

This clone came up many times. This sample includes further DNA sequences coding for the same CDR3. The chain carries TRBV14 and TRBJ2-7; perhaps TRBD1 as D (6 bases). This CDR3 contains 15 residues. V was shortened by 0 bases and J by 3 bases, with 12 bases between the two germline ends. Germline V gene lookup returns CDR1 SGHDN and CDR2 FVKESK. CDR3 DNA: TGTGCCAGCAGCCAAGAAACAGGGTCGGTCTACGAGCAGTACTTC. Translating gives CASSQETGSVYEQYF.

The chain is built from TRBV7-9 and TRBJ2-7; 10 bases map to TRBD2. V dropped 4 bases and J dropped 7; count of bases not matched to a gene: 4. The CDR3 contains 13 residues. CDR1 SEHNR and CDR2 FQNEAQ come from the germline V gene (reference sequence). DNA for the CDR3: TGTGCCAGCAGCTCTAGCGGGAGTTGGGAGCAGTACTTC. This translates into CASSSSGSWEQYF.

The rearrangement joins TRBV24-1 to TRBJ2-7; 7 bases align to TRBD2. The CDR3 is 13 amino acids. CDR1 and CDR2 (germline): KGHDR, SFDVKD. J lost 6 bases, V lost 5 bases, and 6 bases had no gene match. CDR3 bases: TGTGCCACCAGTGCCAGCGGGATGGCCGAGCAGTACTTC. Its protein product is CATSASGMAEQYF.

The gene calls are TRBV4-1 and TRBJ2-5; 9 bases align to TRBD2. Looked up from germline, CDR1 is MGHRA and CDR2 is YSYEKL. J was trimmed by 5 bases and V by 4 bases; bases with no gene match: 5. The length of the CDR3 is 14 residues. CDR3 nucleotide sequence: TGCGCCAGCAGCCTTAGCGGGGGTGGGGAGACCCAGTACTTC. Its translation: CASSLSGGGETQYF.

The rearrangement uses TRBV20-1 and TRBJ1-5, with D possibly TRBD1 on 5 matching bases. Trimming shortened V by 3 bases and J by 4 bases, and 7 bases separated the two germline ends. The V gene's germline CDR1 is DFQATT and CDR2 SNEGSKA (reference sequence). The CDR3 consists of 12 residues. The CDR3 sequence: CSASTGNQPQHF. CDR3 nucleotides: TGCAGTGCTAGTACAGGAAATCAGCCCCAGCATTTT.